This T cell receptor (beta chain) was obtained from a study of blood T cell repertoires in COVID-19. The trim removed 5 bases at V and 4 bases at J, leaving 15 bases unmatched. Germline V gene lookup returns CDR1 SEHNR and CDR2 FQNEAQ (reference sequence). This CDR3 contains 18 residues. Sequenced by immunoSEQ multiplex PCR; TCRdb stores in-frame clones only, minus some. The sample has 200,000 to 250,000 clones, 88% seen once; the top ten hold 14% to 15%. Recruits, aged roughly 18 to 89 years, lived in 20 to 30 US areas. Clinical history as reported by participants underpinned cohort assignment. The chain links TRBV7-9 to TRBJ2-3; 10 nucleotides line up with TRBD2. The TCR comes from a woman aged 50 to 60 with acute COVID-19. Sequencing input: PBMCs or T cells enriched from blood (not recorded which). The chain's CDR3 is CASSQLGLAIGSADTQYF. The CDR3 nucleotides are TGTGCCAGCAGCCAGTTGGGACTAGCGATTGGTTCAGCAGATACGCAGTATTTT.